This T cell receptor beta chain was identified during a study of blood T cell repertoires in COVID-19. Study-wide context: The United States, Italy and Spain were the sources of the acute and convalescent COVID-19 samples. Nucleic acid was either cDNA or gDNA, and it came from T cells, B-cell-depleted T cells, or PBMCs.

Original processing notes: Amplification from reference gene primers served as the basis for estimated nucleated cell counts. TCRdb keeps only in-frame clones here, not all; method: immunoSEQ multiplex PCR. The DNA was the basis for D and trimming; V, J and clone size are from that table. The sample lists tens of thousands of clones; roughly 80% were seen once. CDR3 length equals 13 residues. The junction had 7 bases not matched to a gene; V was cut back by 0 bases and J by 16 bases. From germline, CDR1 is LGHDT and CDR2 YNNKEL (reference sequence). This chain uses TRBV3-1 (or the pseudogene TRBV3-2) with TRBJ2-1; TRBD2 aligns across 9 bases. Sample: peripheral blood. The receptor comes from a woman of 80 years or more with active or convalescent COVID-19. The CDR3 DNA follows: TGTGCCAGCAGCCAAGAATCAGCGGGGGGCCTTTTCTTC. It specifies CASSQESAGGLFF.